One and the same sample provided the 11 T cell receptor beta chains below, sequenced in a study of T cell repertoires in cytomegalovirus infection. TCRdb passed the reads through MiXCR, listing each CDR3 protein once. The sample lists 300,000 to 400,000 distinct CDR3 sequences, more than 8% occurring once. Sequencing used PBMCs. The receptors were gathered from a human donor in good health (CMV status not recorded). Some clones in this sample may be carry-over from other donors' samples.

This clonotype was observed at least ten times. This rearrangement joins TRBV7-2 to TRBJ2-7; 9 nucleotides match TRBD1. Germline CDR1 and CDR2: SGHTA and FQGNSA. Losses at the gene ends were 6 bases for V and 0 bases for J; bases not matched to a gene: 6. CDR3 length: 15 residues. Here the CDR3 DNA reads TGTGCCAGCAGACCTACAGGGGGCAACTCCTACGAGCAGTACTTC. The encoded protein is CASRPTGGNSYEQYF.

This clonotype has only a few counts. The chain employs TRBV24-1 and TRBJ2-1, with D uncertain. The CDR3 is 15 amino acids. V was cut by 3 bases and J by 7 bases, with 15 bases left in between. From germline, CDR1 is KGHDR and CDR2 SFDVKD. CDR3 sequence: CATSDGTSMKNEQFF. For the CDR3, the DNA is TGTGCCACCAGTGATGGCACGAGTATGAAGAATGAGCAGTTCTTC.

The chain uses TRBV3-1 and TRBJ1-1; maybe TRBD1 (5 bases). Germline CDR1 is LGHDT and CDR2 is YNNKEL (reference sequence). The CDR3 runs to 16 residues. The V gene lost 3 bases and the J gene lost 1 base, with 15 bases spanning the gap. The DNA for the CDR3 is TGTGCCAGCAGCCAGGGTGGCGGGACGGCGAACACTGAAGCTTTCTTT. It encodes CASSQGGGTANTEAFF.

This clonotype was counted ten times or more. The chain carries TRBV7-8 and TRBJ2-1; D unresolved. CDR3 size: 15 residues. Trimming shortened V by 1 base and J by 0 bases, and 7 bases separated the two germline ends. Germline-derived CDR1 and CDR2 are SGHVS and FQNEAQ. The chain's CDR3 is CASSLERSSYNEQFF. The DNA for the CDR3 is TGTGCCAGCAGCTTAGAACGAAGCTCCTACAATGAGCAGTTCTTC.

This clonotype has a count of ten or more. This chain links TRBV5-6 with TRBJ1-4, with 9 bases that match TRBD1. J was trimmed by 6 bases and V by 4 bases; bases with no gene match: 7. The length of the CDR3 is 15 residues. Germline values: CDR1 SGHDT, CDR2 YYEEEE. CDR3 DNA sequence: TGTGCCAGCAGCCGCCTGGGACAGGGAGATGAAAAACTGTTTTTT. Protein sequence: CASSRLGQGDEKLFF.

J is TRBJ2-1 and V is TRBV6-2 or TRBV6-3; no firm D call. Trimming removed 4 bases at V and 4 bases at J, with 11 bases between. Germline CDR1 MNHEY, CDR2 SVGEGT. This CDR3 is 14 amino acids long. CDR3 DNA sequence: TGTGCCAGCAGTTCTGGGCCACTTTACAATGAGCAGTTCTTC. It encodes CASSSGPLYNEQFF.

The V and J genes are TRBV28 and TRBJ1-4, with TRBD1 matching over 7 bases. The germline V gene has CDR1 MDHEN and CDR2 SYDVKM. The CDR3 runs to 13 residues. Trimming took 8 bases from V and 6 from J; bases not matched to a gene: 6. The CDR3 nucleotides are TGTGCCAGCCGAACCGGGACAGATGAAAAACTGTTTTTT. This gives the protein CASRTGTDEKLFF.

This clonotype was seen more than once but under ten times. The chain joins TRBV7-6 to TRBJ2-2; a weak D match, TRBD2 (6 bases). CDR1 is SGHVS and CDR2 is FNYEAQ in the germline V gene. The CDR3 contains 16 residues. The V gene lost 1 base and the J gene lost 6 bases, with 15 bases spanning the gap. The CDR3 loop is CASSLGGGIGAGELFF. CDR3 coding DNA: TGTGCCAGCAGCTTAGGGGGCGGGATTGGCGCCGGGGAGCTGTTTTTT.

There are many counts of this clonotype. The V and J genes are TRBV6-6 and TRBJ2-5; 8 nucleotides align to TRBD2. Germline lookup yields CDR1 MNHNY and CDR2 SVGAGI (reference sequence). The trim removed 0 bases at V and 0 bases at J, leaving 12 bases unmatched. The length of the CDR3 is 19 residues. The CDR3 spells CASSYSPTSALKYQETQYF. CDR3 in DNA: TGTGCCAGCAGTTACTCACCGACTAGCGCTCTTAAGTACCAAGAGACCCAGTACTTC.

The chain combines TRBV7-2 with TRBJ2-1, with TRBD2 matching 14 bases. The J segment lost 7 bases and the V segment lost 3 bases, leaving 5 bases of the junction unmatched. The CDR3 loop spans 16 amino acids. Germline CDR1 is SGHTA and CDR2 is FQGNSA. CDR3 region: CASSLLGTSGRNEQFF. The CDR3 nucleotides are TGTGCCAGCAGCTTGCTCGGGACTAGCGGGAGAAATGAGCAGTTCTTC.

The V gene is TRBV20-1, the J gene TRBJ2-1; TRBD2 aligns across 10 bases. Germline V CDR1 and CDR2: DFQATT, SNEGSKA (reference sequence). J gave up 6 bases and V 8 bases, and 16 bases lay outside the gene matches. The CDR3 totals 16 residues. As DNA, the CDR3 is TGCAGTTCCCAAACTAAACTAGCGGGACCCTCCAATGAGCAGTTCTTC. Amino acid sequence: CSSQTKLAGPSNEQFF.